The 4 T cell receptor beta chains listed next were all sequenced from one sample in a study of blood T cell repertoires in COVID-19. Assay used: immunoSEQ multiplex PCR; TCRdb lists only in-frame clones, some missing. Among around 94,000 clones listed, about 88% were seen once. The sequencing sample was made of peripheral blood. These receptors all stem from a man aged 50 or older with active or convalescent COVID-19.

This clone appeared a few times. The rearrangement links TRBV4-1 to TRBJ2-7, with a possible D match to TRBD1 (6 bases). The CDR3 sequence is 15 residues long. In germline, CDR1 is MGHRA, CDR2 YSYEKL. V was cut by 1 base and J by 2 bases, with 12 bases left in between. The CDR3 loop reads CASSQAGTSAYEQYF. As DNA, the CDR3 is TGCGCCAGCAGCCAAGCCGGGACATCCGCCTACGAGCAGTACTTC.

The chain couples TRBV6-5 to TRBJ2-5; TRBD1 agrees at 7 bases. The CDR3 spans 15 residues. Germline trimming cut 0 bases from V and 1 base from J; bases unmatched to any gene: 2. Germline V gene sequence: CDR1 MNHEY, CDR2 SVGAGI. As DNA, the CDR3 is TGTGCCAGCAGTTACTCAGGGGGCCCCCAAGAGACCCAGTACTTC. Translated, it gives CASSYSGGPQETQYF.

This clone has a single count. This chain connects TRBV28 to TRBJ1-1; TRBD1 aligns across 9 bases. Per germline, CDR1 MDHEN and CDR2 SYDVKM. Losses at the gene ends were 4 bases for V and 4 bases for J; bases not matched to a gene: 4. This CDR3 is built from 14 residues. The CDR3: CASSSTGGGTEAFF. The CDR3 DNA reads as TGTGCCAGCAGTTCGACAGGGGGAGGCACTGAAGCTTTCTTT.

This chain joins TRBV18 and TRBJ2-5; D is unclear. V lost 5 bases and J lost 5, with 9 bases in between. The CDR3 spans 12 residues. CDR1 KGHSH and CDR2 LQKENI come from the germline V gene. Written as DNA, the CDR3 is TGTGCCAGCTCAGCCCCCGGGGAGACCCAGTACTTC. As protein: CASSAPGETQYF.